The entry below gives a single TCR beta chain sequence along with its context. In its sample, this clone was seen a few times. Its antigen has not been determined. The sample holds no much larger clone one base away, and base qualities are not on file. Spanning cysteine to phenylalanine, the CDR3 consists of 12 amino acids. Left in the record is the CDR3 DNA by itself, 36 bases read in frame from the first base. The germline V gene encodes CDR1 SGHRS and CDR2 YFSETQ. Trimming takes 0 bases off V and 9 bases off J; junction bases not matched to a gene: 0. This sample is part of a study of beta chain features in type 1 diabetes (dated by TCRdb to between 2018 and 2020). Turning to the overall study: Mean age, gender distribution, total cell number and subset yield did not differ between patients and healthy donors. A total of some 100,000,000 sorted cells were examined across all samples, and the number of cells per subset was strongly correlated with RNA yield. In the study, TCRB repertoires of sorted circulating CD4+ T cell subsets from recently diagnosed type 1 diabetes patients were compared with those of matched healthy donors. Regulatory and stem cell-like memory subsets were obtained from only 8 patients and about 8 healthy donors, while naive and central memory subsets were obtained from all 28 donors.

From each donor, a single peripheral blood sample of around 120 mL on average was drawn into heparinised tubes. Naive, central memory, regulatory and stem cell-like memory CD4+ T cells were sorted on a BD FACSAria II using a panel including CD45RO, CCR7, CD25, CD127, CD95 and CD27. All sorted populations exceeded 95% purity. Right away, PBMCs were isolated by Lymphoprep density gradient centrifugation and were stained directly, with no culture step. Samples were stained and sorted in pairs, with one healthy donor and one patient per experiment, so that batch effects were minimized. The entire amount of isolated RNA was reverse transcribed using the High Capacity cDNA Reverse Transcription Kit, so the sequenced TCRB transcripts were expressed ones. Naive, central memory and regulatory T cell samples underwent deep immunoSEQ sequencing, averaging around 4 million total reads per sample. Sorted cells were lysed in RLT buffer, and RNA was extracted using DNase-treated RNeasy Micro or Mini kits according to cell number. Each cell subset was processed on its own to prevent cross-contamination, while patient and healthy donor samples were processed together. The immunoSEQ multiplex PCR was used to amplify TCRB sequences from cDNA, generating 87-bp fragments that spanned the CDR3 region. The amplicons were sequenced using the Illumina HiSeq platform. The original methods were these. Synthetic template baselines were used to correct PCR bias computationally, reads within Hamming distance 2 were collapsed together, and singletons that could not be merged were discarded. By aligning reads against IMGT, V, D and J genes, CDR3 length, and insertions or deletions at six rearrangement sites were assigned. Clonotype counts were normalized to sorted cell number within each subset before computing true diversity and Gini coefficients with the tcR R package. The overlap coefficient, calculated on TCRB nucleotide sequences, was used to measure repertoire sharing. As a proxy for the pre-selection repertoire, out-of-frame TCRB sequences from naive cells were analyzed. TCRdb stores this immuneACCESS table with in-frame sequences only. Part of the clones is absent; in the studies checked, under half of the shortfall reflects unresolved V genes, and no reason is known for the rest. V, J and clone size derive from that table, while D and trimming were established from the DNA sequence. This sample gives approximately 600,000 clones in total; around 11% of them show up just once. 0.09% to 0.15% of the sample belongs to the ten largest clones.

General findings and caveats noted by the study authors: Patients with type 1 diabetes made fewer insertions and deleted more nucleotides at VDJ recombination sites, implying thymic rearrangement abnormalities. Because the HLA sub-analyses included only small numbers of individuals, any influence of HLA type on TCRB rearrangement was left unresolved. Sequencing cDNA rather than genomic DNA could over-represent highly expressing activated cells, although activation and CD3 levels did not differ between groups. Naive, central memory and regulatory TCRB repertoires appeared to be more alike among patients than among healthy donors. Shorter templates might be favored by PCR, yet because patient and control samples were amplified and corrected together, any such skew would affect both groups equally. A moderate but significant shortening of TCRB CDR3 length was observed in type 1 diabetes patients in all four CD4+ subsets.

The chain joins TRBV5-1 to TRBJ1-1, and 9 junction bases match TRBD1. This sequence was found in a man between 25 and 39 years old with type 1 diabetes. Sample: naive CD4+ T cells from blood. The cell subset or site label for this specimen denotes: true naive CD4+ T cells. The CDR3 in this case is CASSLDRGQAFF. The DNA sequence is given as TGCGCCAGCAGCTTGGACAGGGGGCAAGCTTTCTTT.